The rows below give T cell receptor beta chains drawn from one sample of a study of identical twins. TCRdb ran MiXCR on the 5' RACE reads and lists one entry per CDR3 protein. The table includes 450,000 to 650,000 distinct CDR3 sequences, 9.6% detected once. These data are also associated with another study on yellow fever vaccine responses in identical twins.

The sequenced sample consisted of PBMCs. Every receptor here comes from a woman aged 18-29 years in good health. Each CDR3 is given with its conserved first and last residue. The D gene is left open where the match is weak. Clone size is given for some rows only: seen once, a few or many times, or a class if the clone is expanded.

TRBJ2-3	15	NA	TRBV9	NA	TGTGCCAGCAGCGTTGGAGGGGGGGGTGGCAATACGCAGTATTTT	CASSVGGGGGNTQYF
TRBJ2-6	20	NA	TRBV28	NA	TGTGCCAGCAGCTTCTCCCCCGCCAGGATGAGCCGGCGTGGGGCCAACGTCCTGACTTTC	CASSFSPARMSRRGANVLTF
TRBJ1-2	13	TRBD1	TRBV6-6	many	TGTGCCATAAGACAGGGGCCCGCCTATGGCTACACCTTC	CAIRQGPAYGYTF
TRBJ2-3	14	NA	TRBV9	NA	TGTGCCAGCAGCGTGGGGACCAACACAGATACGCAGTATTTT	CASSVGTNTDTQYF
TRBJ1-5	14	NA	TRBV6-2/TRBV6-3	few	TGTGCCAGCAGCATGATAGGCCCCAATCAGCCCCAGCATTTT	CASSMIGPNQPQHF
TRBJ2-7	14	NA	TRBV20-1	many	TGCAGTGCTAGAGACGGCGGGGACTCCTACGAGCAGTACTTC	CSARDGGDSYEQYF
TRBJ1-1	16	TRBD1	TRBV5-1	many	TGCGCCAGCAGCGCCGCGACAGGGAGCGCTTATACTGAAGCTTTCTTT	CASSAATGSAYTEAFF
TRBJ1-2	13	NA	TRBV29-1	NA	TGCAGCGTTGAAGACGGGCAAATCTATGGCTACACCTTC	CSVEDGQIYGYTF
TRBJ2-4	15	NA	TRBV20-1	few	TGCAGTGCTCCTCAACTAGCACTAGCCAAAAACATTCAGTACTTC	CSAPQLALAKNIQYF
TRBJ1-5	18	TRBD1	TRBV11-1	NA	TGTGCCAGCAGCTTAGGAGGAGGGGGCTTTTCGGACAATCAGCCCCAGCATTTT	CASSLGGGGFSDNQPQHF